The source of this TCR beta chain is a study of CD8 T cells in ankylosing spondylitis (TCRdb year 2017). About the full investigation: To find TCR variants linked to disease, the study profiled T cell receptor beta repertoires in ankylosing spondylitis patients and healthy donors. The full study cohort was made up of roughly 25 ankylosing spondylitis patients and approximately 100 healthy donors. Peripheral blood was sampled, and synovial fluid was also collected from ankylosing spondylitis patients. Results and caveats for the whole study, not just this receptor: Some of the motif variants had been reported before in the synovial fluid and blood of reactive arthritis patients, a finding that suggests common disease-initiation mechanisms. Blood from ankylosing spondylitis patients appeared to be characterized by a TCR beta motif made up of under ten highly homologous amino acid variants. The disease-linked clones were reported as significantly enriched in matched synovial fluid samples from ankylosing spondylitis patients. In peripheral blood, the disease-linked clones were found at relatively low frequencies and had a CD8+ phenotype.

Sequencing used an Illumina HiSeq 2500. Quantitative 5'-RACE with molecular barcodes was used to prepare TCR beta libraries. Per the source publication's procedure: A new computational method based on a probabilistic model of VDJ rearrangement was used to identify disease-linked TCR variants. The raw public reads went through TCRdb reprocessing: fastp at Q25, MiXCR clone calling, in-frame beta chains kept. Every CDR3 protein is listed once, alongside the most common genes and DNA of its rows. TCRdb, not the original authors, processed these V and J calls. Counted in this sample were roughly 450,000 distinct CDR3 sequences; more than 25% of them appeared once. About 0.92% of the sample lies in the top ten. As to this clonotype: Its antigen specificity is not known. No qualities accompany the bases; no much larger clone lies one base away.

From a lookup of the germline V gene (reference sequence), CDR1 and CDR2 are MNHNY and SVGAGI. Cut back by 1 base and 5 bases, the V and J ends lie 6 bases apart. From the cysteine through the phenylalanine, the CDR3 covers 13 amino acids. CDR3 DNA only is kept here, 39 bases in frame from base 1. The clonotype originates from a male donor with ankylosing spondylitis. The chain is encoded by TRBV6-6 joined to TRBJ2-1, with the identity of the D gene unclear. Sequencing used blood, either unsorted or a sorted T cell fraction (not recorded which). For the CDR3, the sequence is CASSYYGHNEQFF. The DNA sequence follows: TGTGCCAGCAGTTACTATGGACACAATGAGCAGTTCTTC.